This T cell receptor (beta chain) is from a study of blood T cell repertoires in COVID-19. For the study at large: The study drew acute and convalescent COVID-19 samples from the United States, Italy and Spain.

CDR1 MNHNS and CDR2 SASEGT come from the germline V gene. This CDR3 spans 14 amino acids. V lost 3 bases to trimming and J lost 5 bases, with 13 bases between them. Using immunoSEQ multiplex PCR, the repertoire was profiled, and TCRdb retains in-frame clones only, with some absent. The sample includes about 210,000 clones, 70% to 90% seen only once; the top ten take 6.5% to 9%. This receptor was identified in a woman in her 50s with active or convalescent COVID-19. J is TRBJ1-2 and V is TRBV6-1; no clear D. The specimen was peripheral blood. CDR3 residues: CASSDTPNGYGYTF. The CDR3 DNA follows: TGTGCCAGCAGTGATACCCCTAACGGGTATGGCTACACCTTC.